Following are 23 T cell receptor beta chains from one sample sequenced in a study of cytomegalovirus exposure and HLA in healthy donors. In the PCR, 60 Vbeta and 13 Jbeta primers were used. Clones were sequenced by immunoSEQ multiplex PCR, and TCRdb holds only the in-frame ones, with some missing. The sample has a few hundred thousand clones, approximately 84% seen once; the top ten hold 1.5% to 2%. The sample was PBMCs. These receptors came from a woman aged 40-49 years in good health and CMV-seropositive.

Only a few counts were recorded for this clone. The chain is built from TRBV7-9 and TRBJ1-3; D perhaps matches TRBD1 (5 bases). Trimming shortened V by 9 bases and J by 5 bases, and 14 bases separated the two germline ends. This CDR3 comprises 13 residues. Germline assignment: CDR1 SEHNR and CDR2 FQNEAQ (reference sequence). The CDR3 region has the DNA TGTGCCAGGTCGGGGGGAGAGAGAAACACCATATATTTT. It yields the protein CARSGGERNTIYF.

The chain uses TRBV11-2 and TRBJ1-2, with 11 bases fitting TRBD1. V dropped 1 base and J dropped 8; count of bases not matched to a gene: 6. The CDR3 sequence is 15 residues long. CDR1 SGHAT and CDR2 FQNNGV come from the germline V gene. CDR3 in amino acids: CASSLAGQGAGGYTF. The CDR3 DNA sequence: TGTGCCAGCAGCTTAGCCGGACAGGGGGCTGGCGGCTACACCTTC.

This clone was counted a few times. The chain couples TRBV27 to TRBJ2-2, with 14 bases that match TRBD2. The CDR3 has 17 amino acids. V lost 5 bases to trimming and J lost 5 bases; unmatched junction nucleotides: 7. CDR1 is MNHEY and CDR2 is SMNVEV in the germline V gene (reference sequence). The CDR3: CASSLTSGRANTGELFF. The CDR3 DNA follows: TGTGCCAGCAGTCTGACTAGCGGGAGGGCTAATACCGGGGAGCTGTTTTTT.

The chain joins TRBV6-6 to TRBJ1-5; TRBD1 might be the D (5 bases). V was shortened by 8 bases and J by 4 bases, with 15 bases between the two germline ends. The CDR3 totals 14 residues. Germline V gives CDR1 MNHNY, CDR2 SVGAGI (reference sequence). Here the CDR3 reads CASRNRQTNQPQHF. CDR3 bases: TGTGCCAGCCGCAACCGACAGACTAATCAGCCCCAGCATTTT.

The genes are TRBV7-2 and TRBJ2-2; perhaps TRBD1 as D (7 bases). With 10 bases removed from V and 1 base from J, the gap between germline ends came to 13 bases. In germline, CDR1 is SGHTA, CDR2 FQGNSA. This CDR3 contains 14 residues. CDR3 DNA: TGTGCCACGGAGGGGGCTCAGAACACCGGGGAGCTGTTTTTT. Encoded protein: CATEGAQNTGELFF.

The chain has TRBV11-3 and TRBJ2-7; 10 bases match TRBD1. J gave up 3 bases and V 5 bases, and 7 bases lay outside the gene matches. CDR3 length equals 15 residues. The V gene's germline CDR1 is SGHNT and CDR2 YENEEA. The CDR3 protein is CASSPRQGAVYEQYF. CDR3 coding DNA: TGTGCCAGCAGCCCGAGACAGGGGGCTGTCTACGAGCAGTACTTC.

The chain has TRBV7-9 and TRBJ2-7; D is possibly TRBD2 (5 bases). V dropped 6 bases and J dropped 12 bases, with 27 bases sitting between them. The CDR3 totals 15 residues. The V gene's germline CDR1 is SEHNR and CDR2 FQNEAQ (reference sequence). The CDR3 region is CASRLSSSGEGGLYF. CDR3 coding DNA: TGTGCCAGCAGGCTATCGAGCAGCGGAGAGGGTGGGTTGTACTTC.

This clone was seen once. This chain uses TRBV6-1 with TRBJ2-3; maybe TRBD2 (5 bases). Trimming shortened V by 4 bases and J by 6 bases, and 8 bases separated the two germline ends. The CDR3 contains 12 residues. Per the germline V gene, CDR1 is MNHNS and CDR2 is SASEGT. The CDR3 spells CASSVSGDTQYF. The DNA for the CDR3 is TGTGCCAGCAGTGTTTCGGGGGATACGCAGTATTTT.

The chain is built from TRBV28 and TRBJ2-2; no clear D gene. CDR3 length: 15 amino acids. V lost 6 bases, J lost 1 base, and 12 bases lay in between. Germline CDR1 and CDR2: MDHEN and SYDVKM. CDR3 nucleotides: TGTGCCAGCAGCCTAGAAGTTATGAACACCGGGGAGCTGTTTTTT. Residues: CASSLEVMNTGELFF.

This clone was seen only once. The J gene is TRBJ1-1, the V gene TRBV27, with TRBD1 identical over 8 bases. V lost 5 bases, J lost 0 bases, and 5 bases stayed unmatched. This CDR3 comprises 15 residues. Germline V gene sequence: CDR1 MNHEY, CDR2 SMNVEV (reference sequence). The CDR3 DNA reads as TGTGCCAGCAGTGGCGAGACAGGGGTGAACACTGAAGCTTTCTTT. Its protein is CASSGETGVNTEAFF.

This chain joins TRBV5-1 and TRBJ2-5, with 8 bases matching TRBD2. This CDR3 region has 14 residues. The junction had 6 bases not matched to a gene; V was cut back by 3 bases and J by 5 bases. The germline gives CDR1 SGHRS, CDR2 YFSETQ. CDR3 protein: CASSSSGSGETQYF. For the CDR3, the DNA is TGCGCCAGCAGCTCCAGCGGGAGTGGTGAGACCCAGTACTTC. The whole variable domain, remainder taken from reference TRBV5-1 and TRBJ2-5, is KAGVTQTPRYLIKTRGQQVTLSCSPISGHRSVSWYQQTPGQGLQFLFEYFSETQRNKGNFPGRFSGRQFSNSRSEMNVSTLELGDSALYLCASSSSGSGETQYFGPGTRLLVL.

The rearrangement links TRBV6-4 to TRBJ2-1, with D possibly being TRBD2 (6 bases). The CDR3 is 15 residues long. V gave up 5 bases and J gave up 3 bases, with 14 bases separating them. Germline CDR1 and CDR2: MRHNA and SNTAGT. The DNA for the CDR3 is TGTGCCAGCAGTCCGACTAGTCGCCTCTACAATGAGCAGTTCTTC. It specifies CASSPTSRLYNEQFF.

The chain couples TRBV4-3 to TRBJ2-3, with D unclear. This CDR3 has 13 amino acids. Germline V gene sequence: CDR1 LGHNA, CDR2 YSLEER. V lost 0 bases to trimming and J lost 11 bases, with 12 bases between them. The CDR3 reads CASSQEPHLGQYF. In DNA form, the CDR3 reads TGCGCCAGCAGCCAAGAACCACACCTTGGGCAGTATTTT.

This chain connects TRBV18 to TRBJ2-3; TRBD2 agrees at 9 bases. This CDR3 has 17 residues. CDR1 KGHSH and CDR2 LQKENI come from the germline V gene. After removal of 3 bases from V and 1 base from J, the junction contained 8 bases not matched to a gene. Here the CDR3 reads CASSPWTSEEGTDTQYF. CDR3 bases: TGTGCCAGCTCACCCTGGACTAGCGAGGAGGGCACAGATACGCAGTATTTT. Filled out from reference TRBV18 and TRBJ2-3, the complete variable domain reads NAGVMQNPRHLVRRRGQEARLRCSPMKGHSHVYWYRQLPEEGLKFMVYLQKENIIDESGMPKERFSAEFPKEGPSILRIQQVVRGDSAAYFCASSPWTSEEGTDTQYFGPGTRLTVL.

This clone was picked up one time. CDR3 nucleotides: TGTGCCAGCAGCTTAGGGACAGGAGATTATGGCTACACCTTC. This encodes CASSLGTGDYGYTF. This rearrangement joins TRBV13 to TRBJ1-2, with D maybe TRBD1 (6 bases). Per germline, CDR1 PRHDT and CDR2 FYEKMQ (reference sequence). The CDR3 totals 14 residues. Trimming removed 0 bases at V and 5 bases at J, with 10 bases between.

J is TRBJ2-1 and V is TRBV5-6, with TRBD2 as a possible D gene (5 bases). Germline values: CDR1 SGHDT, CDR2 YYEEEE. This CDR3 is built from 17 residues. Trimming stripped 0 bases from V and 1 base from J, with 14 bases between. The CDR3 loop is CASSLGFDGGSYNEQFF. CDR3 bases: TGTGCCAGCAGCTTGGGCTTTGATGGAGGATCCTACAATGAGCAGTTCTTC.

This CDR3 is CASSPRTEKYSFF. In nucleotides, the CDR3 is TGTGCCAGCTCACCGCGGACAGAGAAATATTCTTTCTTT. The chain is built from TRBV18 and TRBJ1-1; D may be TRBD1 (6 bases). V lost 3 bases to trimming and J lost 12 bases, with 17 bases between them. Germline loops: CDR1 KGHSH, CDR2 LQKENI. The CDR3 is 13 residues long.

The chain links TRBV7-9 to TRBJ1-4; tentatively, D is TRBD1 (6 bases). This CDR3 spans 14 amino acids. Looked up from germline, CDR1 is SEHNR and CDR2 is FQNEAQ (reference sequence). The germline V and J ends were trimmed by 5 bases and 7 bases, with 14 bases remaining between them. DNA of the CDR3: TGTGCCAGCAGCCCCGGGACACACGGTGAAAAACTGTTTTTT. Its protein product is CASSPGTHGEKLFF.

The chain has TRBV12-5 and TRBJ2-1; no clear D gene. V gave up 0 bases and J gave up 8 bases, with 8 bases separating them. The germline V gene encodes CDR1 LGHNT and CDR2 FRNRAP. CDR3 length equals 13 residues. The CDR3, as DNA: TGTGCTAGTGGTTTGGTAGTTGGCCATGAGCAGTTCTTC. Translated, it gives CASGLVVGHEQFF. Combining the CDR3 with reference TRBV12-5 and TRBJ2-1 gives the whole variable domain DARVTQTPRHKVTEMGQEVTMRCQPILGHNTVFWYRQTMMQGLELLAYFRNRAPLDDSGMPKDRFSAEMPDATLATLKIQPSEPRDSAVYFCASGLVVGHEQFFGPGTRLTVL.

This chain uses TRBV28 with TRBJ1-2; 11 bases line up with TRBD1. Germline V gene data show CDR1 as MDHEN and CDR2 as SYDVKM. The CDR3 spans 13 residues. V shed 4 bases, J shed 7 bases, and the junction held 2 bases outside the gene matches. The CDR3 reads CASSWTGGIGYTF. In nucleotides, the CDR3 is TGTGCCAGCAGTTGGACAGGGGGCATTGGCTACACCTTC.

This chain links TRBV30 with TRBJ2-1; tentative D call: TRBD2 (6 bases). Trimming cost V 4 bases and J 6 bases, with 16 bases left between them. The CDR3 length is 14 residues. The V gene's germline CDR1 is GTSNPN and CDR2 SVGIG (reference sequence). CDR3 protein: CAWNRGTAGNEQFF. The CDR3 nucleotides are TGTGCCTGGAATAGAGGCACAGCGGGCAATGAGCAGTTCTTC.

The chain joins TRBV6-5 to TRBJ2-7, with D perhaps matching TRBD2 (5 bases). V was trimmed by 8 bases and J by 4 bases, leaving 15 bases between them. In germline, CDR1 is MNHEY, CDR2 SVGAGI. The CDR3 consists of 13 residues. The CDR3 sequence: CASGLRGLYEQYF. The DNA of the CDR3 is TGTGCCAGCGGTTTACGAGGGCTGTACGAGCAGTACTTC.

There are a few counts of this clone. The rearrangement uses TRBV5-4 and TRBJ2-2, with 8 bases that match TRBD1. CDR1 and CDR2 from the germline V gene are SGHNT and YYREEE (reference sequence). Trimming at V came to 0 bases and at J to 1 base, leaving 5 bases not matched to a gene. CDR3 length: 17 residues. In DNA, the CDR3 is TGTGCCAGCAGCTTGGCCGCCGGGACAGGGAACACCGGGGAGCTGTTTTTT. Its translation: CASSLAAGTGNTGELFF.